The clone carrying this TCR beta chain has just a few counts. Its antigen remains unidentified. This sample stems from a study of T cell responses to AZD1222 COVID-19 vaccine. Whole-study context: Analyses pooled second doses at about 4 or about 12 weeks. Overall study results and limits: Scientists sampled the repertoires only once the peak T cell response had passed.

Using immunoSEQ multiplex PCR, the repertoire was profiled, and TCRdb retains in-frame clones only, with some absent. This sample has about 150,000 clones, with roughly 88% found just once. Germline V gene data show CDR1 as WNHNN and CDR2 as SYGVQD (reference sequence). Trimming cost V 3 bases and J 4 bases; bases outside gene matches: 6. The CDR3 loop spans 15 amino acids. Source: peripheral blood, taken on day 0 of AZD1222 vaccination. This TCR derives from an adult in good health. The chain couples TRBV10-1 to TRBJ1-1; 9 bases fit TRBD1. The CDR3: CASSDLQGAGTEAFF. DNA of the CDR3: TGCGCCAGCAGTGACCTACAGGGGGCCGGCACTGAAGCTTTCTTT.